Each of the 11 T cell receptor beta chains below was sequenced from the same sample in a study of T cells in Graves' hyperthyroidism and ophthalmopathy (dated by TCRdb to the late 2010s). The receptor library was made with multiplex PCR. The instrument given in TCRdb is Illumina HiSeq 2000. Amplification of TCR beta CDR3 regions was carried out from RNA transcripts. The TCR CDR3 was subjected to a first round of RT-PCR using the HTBI primer set and the Qiagen OneStep RT-PCR kit. The public reads were quality trimmed at Q25 with fastp and then assembled into clones with MiXCR by TCRdb, keeping productive beta chains. Each entry merges the rows of one CDR3 protein and shows their most common DNA and genes. Here the sample has hundreds of thousands of distinct CDR3 sequences; less than 15% occur a single time. The ten largest make up around a tenth of the sample. Sample: blood. These receptors were collected from a woman aged 18-29 years with Graves' hyperthyroidism.

This clonotype was counted between two and nine times. A read error may be the cause here, since a much bigger clone is one base away. V gene TRBV3-1 combines with J gene TRBJ1-2; D not resolved. The CDR3 spans 15 residues. The germline V gene has CDR1 LGHDT and CDR2 YNNKEL (reference sequence). Trimming left V 1 base short and J 3 bases short, with 12 bases between. CDR3 in amino acids: CASSQGTVEDYGYTF. CDR3 coding DNA: TGTGCCAGCAGCCAAGGGACGGTGGAGGACTATGGCTACACCTTC.

This clonotype occurred a few times. Possible read error: a much larger clone is one base away. The J gene is TRBJ2-3, the V gene TRBV20-1; TRBD2 agrees at 8 bases. This CDR3 region has 14 residues. Germline V lookup: CDR1 DFQATT, CDR2 SNEGSKA (reference sequence). J was trimmed by 5 bases and V by 0 bases; bases with no gene match: 4. CDR3 residues: CSARDAGGIDTQYF. For the CDR3, the DNA is TGCAGTGCTAGAGATGCGGGAGGTATAGATACGCAGTATTTT.

At least ten counts were recorded for this clonotype. The CDR3 region has the DNA TGTGCCAGCAGCTCGAAGGGGATTATACCGGAGACCCAGTACTTC. Amino acid sequence: CASSSKGIIPETQYF. This chain joins TRBV7-2 and TRBJ2-5; tentatively, D is TRBD1 (5 bases). This CDR3 is built from 15 residues. CDR1 is SGHTA and CDR2 is FQGNSA in the germline V gene. V lost 4 bases and J 5 bases, leaving 17 bases between the germline ends.

This clonotype was counted only a few times. This rearrangement joins TRBV25-1 to TRBJ2-1, with 9 bases that match TRBD2. V dropped 2 bases and J dropped 0; count of bases not matched to a gene: 2. The CDR3 has 16 amino acids. Germline V CDR1 and CDR2: MGHDK, SYGVNS. The CDR3 here is CASSERLAASYNEQFF. The DNA of the CDR3 is TGTGCCAGCAGTGAAAGACTAGCGGCCTCCTACAATGAGCAGTTCTTC.

Only a few counts were recorded for this clonotype. The chain recombines TRBV7-3 with TRBJ2-7; D possibly matches TRBD1 or TRBD2 (7 bases each). The CDR3 loop spans 13 amino acids. V lost 5 bases and J 8 bases, leaving 16 bases between the germline ends. CDR1 and CDR2 from the germline V gene are SGHTA and FQGTGA. CDR3 coding DNA: TGTGCCAGCAGCCTCGACAGGGAGGGACAGCAGTACTTC. As protein: CASSLDREGQQYF.

This clonotype occurred many times. The genes are TRBV20-1 and TRBJ2-1, with 9 bases aligning to TRBD1. Germline CDR1 reads DFQATT; CDR2 reads SNEGSKA (reference sequence). Trimming at V came to 5 bases and at J to 6 bases, leaving 8 bases not matched to a gene. The CDR3 sequence is 14 residues long. Written as DNA, the CDR3 is TGCAGTGCTCTTCGGGACAGGGTGTCCAATGAGCAGTTCTTC. Translated: CSALRDRVSNEQFF.

In its sample, this clonotype was seen many times. V is TRBV7-3 and J is TRBJ2-6, with D tentatively TRBD1 or TRBD2 (5 bases each). The CDR3 sequence is 14 residues long. CDR1 and CDR2 (germline): SGHTA, FQGTGA. V was shortened by 5 bases and J by 9 bases, with 14 bases between the two germline ends. This CDR3 reads CASSTGGGVNVLTF. The CDR3 DNA reads as TGTGCCAGCAGCACCGGTGGGGGAGTCAACGTCCTGACTTTC.

Ten or more counts support this clonotype. The J gene is TRBJ2-5, the V gene TRBV20-1; 12 bases are a match to TRBD2. Germline loops: CDR1 DFQATT, CDR2 SNEGSKA (reference sequence). With 1 base clipped from V and 1 base from J, the junction kept 13 bases outside the gene matches. This CDR3 has 19 amino acids. CDR3 sequence reads: CSARAGTKTSGGPQETQYF. The CDR3 DNA reads TGCAGTGCTAGAGCCGGAACCAAGACTAGCGGGGGACCCCAAGAGACCCAGTACTTC.

This clonotype has a count of ten or more. V usage is TRBV28 and J usage is TRBJ1-4; TRBD1 aligns across 11 bases. This CDR3 comprises 15 residues. The germline V gene has CDR1 MDHEN and CDR2 SYDVKM. The trim removed 5 bases at V and 7 bases at J, leaving 6 bases unmatched. The CDR3 sequence: CASSPLGTGGEKLFF. The DNA for the CDR3 is TGTGCCAGCAGTCCCCTGGGGACAGGGGGTGAAAAACTGTTTTTT. The entire variable domain, with the rest obtained from reference TRBV28 and TRBJ1-4, is as follows: DVKVTQSSRYLVKRTGEKVFLECVQDMDHENMFWYRQDPGLGLRLIYFSYDVKMKEKGDIPEGYSVSREKKERFSLILESASTNQTSMYLCASSPLGTGGEKLFFGSGTQLSVL.

This clonotype was observed a few times. This sequence joins TRBV27 and TRBJ2-1; D is possibly TRBD2 (7 bases). Trimming took off 9 bases at V and 4 bases at J, with 16 bases between the two ends. The CDR3 loop spans 14 amino acids. CDR1 and CDR2 from the germline V gene are MNHEY and SMNVEV (reference sequence). The CDR3 sequence: CASSPGGQYNEQFF. The CDR3 DNA reads as TGTGCCAGTTCCCCGGGAGGACAGTACAATGAGCAGTTCTTC.

This clonotype was counted ten times or more. This chain joins TRBV28 and TRBJ2-7; D remains unclear. The germline CDR1 and CDR2 sequences are MDHEN and SYDVKM. CDR3 length equals 15 residues. Trimming removed 6 bases at V and 2 bases at J, with 17 bases between. The CDR3 protein is CASRPASYLPYEQYF. The CDR3 DNA reads TGTGCCAGCAGACCTGCATCATACCTTCCCTACGAGCAGTACTTC.